The entry that follows covers one T cell receptor beta chain sequence. What it recognizes is unknown. This specimen comes from a study of cytomegalovirus exposure and HLA in healthy donors. The study's findings and limits: The number of N-insertions in an Asian-associated ancestry cluster was reportedly below the 666-donor mean in a later analysis. Some segments of the V type, notably TRBV6-2 and TRBV6-3, were excluded as indistinguishable.

Trimming pared 5 bases from V and 1 base from J, leaving 9 bases between. The CDR3 is 14 residues long. Germline V gene data show CDR1 as LNHDA and CDR2 as SQIVND (reference sequence). PCR used 60 Vbeta primers and 13 Jbeta primers. Method: immunoSEQ multiplex PCR; TCRdb's copy keeps in-frame clones and lacks some. The data contain some 170,000 clones, about four fifths of them singletons. The donors comprised healthy bone marrow donors. The study sampled nominally healthy donors, though unrecorded immune exposures were likely. The chain has TRBV19 and TRBJ2-1, with D maybe TRBD1 (6 bases). The sequenced material came from PBMCs. The source of this sequence is a woman younger than 30 in good health and CMV-seropositive. The CDR3 here is CASSVGASYNEQFF. The CDR3 coding sequence is TGTGCCAGTAGTGTGGGGGCGTCCTACAATGAGCAGTTCTTC.